The clone carrying this T cell receptor beta chain has ten or more counts. Its antigen is not known. The data were taken from a study of CD8+CD57+ T cells in acquired aplastic anemia. Across the whole study: The DNA of sorted CD4+ and CD8+ cells averaged 3.2 ug. The average read count for CD4+ cells in healthy donors was roughly 10 million.

General study results and limits: CD8+ Simpson's diversity showed no significant patient-control difference.

Germline V gene sequence: CDR1 SGHRS, CDR2 YFSETQ. V was cut by 7 bases and J by 2 bases, with 16 bases left in between. The CDR3 is 14 amino acids. Template material for TCR beta VDJ and CDR3 profiling consisted of genomic DNA. Each CDR3 protein is one row after TCRdb ran MiXCR on the reads. The sample includes 55,000 to 80,000 distinct CDR3 sequences, roughly half of them seen just once. Input material: sorted CD4+, CD8+, or CD8+CD57+ T cells (not recorded which) from PBMCs. The chain carries TRBV5-1 and TRBJ2-7, with a tentative D call TRBD1 (6 bases). The clonotype comes from a human donor in good health, serving as a control. Written as DNA, the CDR3 is TGCGCCAGCCGGTCAGGGGTGATGGCCTACGAGCAGTACTTC. This gives the protein CASRSGVMAYEQYF.